The 21 T cell receptor beta chains presented below share a single source sample, sequenced in a study of early T cells in non-severe SARS-CoV-2 infection. Each CDR3 protein is one row after TCRdb ran MiXCR on the 5' RACE reads. The data contain about 50,000 distinct CDR3 sequences, about 9.3% of them singletons. The sample comprised whole blood. The origin of the receptors is an adult who was a healthcare worker with PCR-confirmed SARS-CoV-2 infection or an uninfected control (not recorded which).

This chain connects TRBV5-4 to TRBJ1-3, with TRBD1 matching 8 bases. The germline V gene has CDR1 SGHNT and CDR2 YYREEE (reference sequence). The V and J ends lost 0 bases and 7 bases, in that order; junction bases with no gene match: 6. The CDR3 consists of 15 residues. The DNA for the CDR3 is TGTGCCAGCAGCTTGGACCAGAACAGGGGGAACACCATATATTTT. Translation gives CASSLDQNRGNTIYF. Full variable domain (missing parts from reference TRBV5-4 and TRBJ1-3): ETGVTQSPTHLIKTRGQQVTLRCSSQSGHNTVSWYQQALGQGPQFIFQYYREEENGRGNFPPRFSGLQFPNYSSELNVNALELDDSALYLCASSLDQNRGNTIYFGEGSWLTVV.

This clonotype was seen at least ten times. The chain uses TRBV27 and TRBJ1-5, with D tentatively TRBD1 (5 bases). Germline V gene lookup returns CDR1 MNHEY and CDR2 SMNVEV (reference sequence). This CDR3 comprises 14 residues. CDR3 coding DNA: TGTGCATCAAGGGTAGGACATAGCAATCAGCCCCAGCATTTT. It translates to CASRVGHSNQPQHF.

This clonotype has a handful of counts. V usage is TRBV4-1 and J usage is TRBJ2-3; D is unclear. Trimming took off 4 bases at V and 6 bases at J, with 8 bases between the two ends. The germline V gene encodes CDR1 MGHRA and CDR2 YSYEKL. The CDR3 length is 12 residues. The CDR3 nucleotides read TGCGCCAGCAGCCGGGGATGGGATACGCAGTATTTT. Translating it yields CASSRGWDTQYF.

This clonotype appeared a few times. The J gene is TRBJ1-1, the V gene TRBV5-4; TRBD1 might be the D (6 bases). The germline gives CDR1 SGHNT, CDR2 YYREEE (reference sequence). The CDR3 covers 15 residues. V lost 4 bases and J 0 bases, leaving 13 bases between the germline ends. CDR3 sequence (DNA): TGTGCCAGCAGCCCTGGGGGCAGGTTGAACACTGAAGCTTTCTTT. Protein sequence: CASSPGGRLNTEAFF.

This clonotype was seen ten or more times. The chain combines TRBV6-2 or TRBV6-3 with TRBJ1-1; perhaps TRBD1 as D (5 bases). The V gene lost 5 bases and the J gene lost 0 bases, with 19 bases spanning the gap. From germline, CDR1 is MNHEY and CDR2 SVGEGT. The CDR3 has 17 residues. The CDR3 loop reads CASSAGSESGMNTEAFF. DNA of the CDR3: TGTGCCAGCAGTGCAGGGAGCGAAAGTGGAATGAACACTGAAGCTTTCTTT.

The chain couples TRBV28 to TRBJ1-6; D remains ambiguous. Germline V gives CDR1 MDHEN, CDR2 SYDVKM. V lost 7 bases to trimming and J lost 3 bases, with 7 bases between them. The CDR3 has 13 amino acids. CDR3 in amino acids: CASNPSYNSPLHF. The CDR3 DNA follows: TGTGCCAGCAACCCAAGCTATAATTCACCCCTCCACTTT.

The chain joins TRBV7-9 to TRBJ1-1, with 12 bases matching TRBD1. The CDR3 runs to 16 residues. V was clipped by 3 bases and J by 4 bases; unmatched bases: 6. Looked up from germline, CDR1 is SEHNR and CDR2 is FQNEAQ (reference sequence). The CDR3 spells CASSLGQGARGTEAFF. The DNA of the CDR3 is TGTGCCAGCAGCTTGGGACAGGGGGCGCGGGGCACTGAAGCTTTCTTT.

Ten or more counts support this clonotype. This chain joins TRBV11-2 and TRBJ2-1, with D hard to call. Germline CDR1 and CDR2: SGHAT and FQNNGV. V gave up 5 bases and J gave up 5 bases, with 10 bases separating them. The length of the CDR3 is 13 residues. The CDR3: CASSASLNNEQFF. The CDR3 DNA reads TGTGCCAGCAGCGCTTCCCTCAACAATGAGCAGTTCTTC. Based on the CDR3 plus reference TRBV11-2 and TRBJ2-1, the full variable domain is EAGVAQSPRYKIIEKRQSVAFWCNPISGHATLYWYQQILGQGPKLLIQFQNNGVVDDSQLPKDRFSAERLKGVDSTLKIQPAKLEDSAVYLCASSASLNNEQFFGPGTRLTVL.

There are many counts of this clonotype. The chain links TRBV4-3 to TRBJ2-3, with a weak D call TRBD2 (6 bases). Germline V CDR1 and CDR2: LGHNA, YSLEER. This CDR3 spans 14 amino acids. The germline V and J ends were trimmed by 3 bases and 3 bases, with 10 bases remaining between them. The CDR3 sequence: CASSQGGGTDTQYF. CDR3 DNA sequence: TGCGCCAGCAGCCAGGGGGGAGGAACAGATACGCAGTATTTT.

Many counts were recorded for this clonotype. The chain has TRBV5-5 and TRBJ1-2, with D possibly TRBD1 on 6 matching bases. The germline V and J ends were trimmed by 4 bases and 3 bases, with 10 bases remaining between them. Looked up from germline, CDR1 is SGHKS and CDR2 is YYEKEE (reference sequence). CDR3 length equals 13 residues. The CDR3 DNA is TGTGCCAGCAGCAATACAGGGTACTATGGCTACACCTTC. It yields the protein CASSNTGYYGYTF.

The rearrangement uses TRBV6-2 or TRBV6-3 and TRBJ1-2; no firm D call. There are 15 residues in the CDR3. Germline V gene data show CDR1 as MNHEY and CDR2 as SVGEGT. Trimming cost V 5 bases and J 0 bases, with 13 bases left between them. The CDR3 sequence is CASSDWKGPNYGYTF. DNA for the CDR3: TGTGCCAGCAGTGATTGGAAGGGTCCTAACTATGGCTACACCTTC.

This clonotype was picked up many times. The CDR3 reads CASSQVNPLGGRAGRKNNEQFF. DNA for the CDR3: TGTGCCAGCAGCCAAGTTAACCCTCTCGGCGGGAGGGCCGGGAGGAAAAACAATGAGCAGTTCTTC. The V gene is TRBV3-1, the J gene TRBJ2-1, with 9 positions matching TRBD2. Germline CDR1 LGHDT, CDR2 YNNKEL (reference sequence). J was trimmed by 5 bases and V by 1 base; bases with no gene match: 24. The length of the CDR3 is 22 residues.

This clonotype was seen a few times. The chain combines TRBV20-1 with TRBJ1-5; D possibly corresponds to TRBD1 (6 bases). Germline V gives CDR1 DFQATT, CDR2 SNEGSKA (reference sequence). Trimming shortened V by 3 bases and J by 3 bases, and 18 bases separated the two germline ends. This CDR3 has 16 amino acids. CDR3 coding DNA: TGCAGTGCTAGGAAACAGGGTAGGGGGTACAATCAGCCCCAGCATTTT. It codes for CSARKQGRGYNQPQHF.

This clonotype occurred many times. This rearrangement joins TRBV7-3 to TRBJ1-2; D is perhaps TRBD1 (5 bases). Trimming left V 5 bases short and J 8 bases short, with 15 bases between. Germline lookup yields CDR1 SGHTA and CDR2 FQGTGA. CDR3 length: 13 amino acids. This CDR3 is CASSLYTGTGYTF. In DNA form, the CDR3 reads TGTGCCAGCAGCCTTTATACGGGGACCGGCTACACCTTC.

V and J are TRBV28 and TRBJ2-7, with D possibly matching TRBD1 (5 bases). This CDR3 region has 13 residues. The ends were cut back, 7 bases at V and 0 bases at J, with 10 bases in the middle. Per the germline V gene, CDR1 is MDHEN and CDR2 is SYDVKM. The CDR3 nucleotides are TGTGCCAGCACCCCGACAGCCTCCTACGAGCAGTACTTC. Its translation is CASTPTASYEQYF.

There are many counts of this clonotype. J is TRBJ1-3 and V is TRBV30; D remains unclear. Germline CDR1 and CDR2: GTSNPN and SVGIG (reference sequence). This CDR3 is built from 13 residues. The ends were cut back, 4 bases at V and 5 bases at J, with 12 bases in the middle. This CDR3 is CAWTESGRNTIYF. The CDR3 DNA follows: TGTGCCTGGACCGAATCGGGTCGAAACACCATATATTTT.

This clonotype was seen repeatedly, ten times or more. The V and J genes are TRBV6-5 and TRBJ2-2; D might be TRBD1 (5 bases). The germline V gene encodes CDR1 MNHEY and CDR2 SVGAGI. The CDR3 spans 15 residues. V was trimmed by 6 bases and J by 2 bases, leaving 13 bases between them. CDR3 protein: CASSRTGENTGELFF. CDR3 bases: TGTGCCAGCAGCCGAACAGGAGAAAACACCGGGGAGCTGTTTTTT.

The rearrangement joins TRBV2 to TRBJ2-6; D remains ambiguous. This CDR3 region has 15 residues. Deletions cut 4 bases from V and 0 bases from J, with 7 bases between. CDR1 and CDR2 (germline): SNHLY, FYNNEI. In nucleotides, the CDR3 is TGTGCCAGCAGTGTTGGTCCCTCTGGGGCCAACGTCCTGACTTTC. It encodes CASSVGPSGANVLTF.

A few counts support this clonotype. The chain uses TRBV7-9 and TRBJ1-1; D is unresolved. Trimming pared 3 bases from V and 5 bases from J, leaving 10 bases between. CDR1 SEHNR and CDR2 FQNEAQ come from the germline V gene (reference sequence). This CDR3 is built from 13 residues. The CDR3, as DNA: TGTGCCAGCAGCTTGTACCAGGAGACTGAAGCTTTCTTT. It translates to CASSLYQETEAFF.

This chain links TRBV3-1 with TRBJ2-1, with TRBD2 matching over 10 bases. Per the germline V gene, CDR1 is LGHDT and CDR2 is YNNKEL (reference sequence). This CDR3 spans 17 amino acids. J gave up 9 bases and V 0 bases, and 11 bases lay outside the gene matches. This chain's CDR3 is CASSQDGTSVLSGEQFF. For the CDR3, the DNA is TGTGCCAGCAGCCAAGATGGGACTAGCGTTCTATCCGGTGAGCAGTTCTTC.

This clonotype was counted ten times or more. The rearrangement joins TRBV7-2 to TRBJ2-3; 8 bases agree with TRBD2. Germline lookup yields CDR1 SGHTA and CDR2 FQGNSA. Trimming removed 3 bases from V and 4 bases from J; junction bases left unmatched: 9. CDR3 length equals 16 residues. This CDR3 is CASSFSGDQGADTQYF. CDR3 DNA sequence: TGTGCCAGCAGCTTTAGCGGGGACCAAGGAGCAGATACGCAGTATTTT.